A selection of T cell receptor beta chains follows, all from one sample in a study of tumor and adjacent non-tumor tissue in lung cancer. One entry per CDR3 protein, called by TCRdb with MiXCR from the multiplex PCR reads. This sample has 100,000 or so distinct CDR3 sequences, with about 60% found just once. Material: distant non-tumor lung tissue. These receptors were taken from a man aged 25-40 years with non-small cell lung cancer. CDR3s include the opening cysteine and the closing phenylalanine or tryptophan. The D gene is left open where the match is weak. For some rows the clone size is stated as once, few or many, or as a class when expanded; others skip it.

TRBJ1-2 | NA | NA | TRBV11-2 | CASSSPSSVDGYTF | TGTGCCAGCAGCTCCCCATCCTCTGTCGATGGCTACACCTTC
TRBJ1-2 | NA | many | TRBV6-5 | CASSSPGTSYGYTF | TGTGCCAGCAGTTCCCCCGGGACTTCCTATGGCTACACCTTC
TRBJ1-1 | NA | many | TRBV11-2 | CASSLGMSTVMNTEAFF | TGTGCCAGCAGCTTAGGGATGTCAACTGTAATGAACACTGAAGCTTTCTTT
TRBJ1-2 | NA | once | TRBV11-2 | CASSIMPGFSNYGYTF | TGTGCCAGCAGCATAATGCCGGGGTTTTCCAACTATGGCTACACCTTC
TRBJ2-6 | NA | many | TRBV10-3 | CAISRKQEYSGANVLTF | TGTGCCATCAGTAGAAAACAGGAGTACTCTGGGGCCAACGTCCTGACTTTC
TRBJ2-7 | NA | many | TRBV20-1 | CSARAPTGQREEQYF | TGCAGTGCTAGAGCACCGACTGGACAGAGAGAAGAGCAGTACTTC
TRBJ2-7 | NA | NA | TRBV12-3/TRBV12-4 | CASSSQGYEQYF | TGTGCCAGCAGCTCCCAGGGGTACGAGCAGTACTTC
TRBJ2-7 | NA | NA | TRBV12-3/TRBV12-4 | CASSIRNGSYEQYF | TGTGCCAGCAGTATCCGGAACGGGTCGTACGAGCAGTACTTC
TRBJ2-3 | TRBD2 | many | TRBV30 | CAWSVGGKSTDTQYF | TGTGCCTGGAGTGTGGGAGGGAAGAGCACAGATACGCAGTATTTT
TRBJ2-3 | TRBD2 | NA | TRBV20-1 | CSAHTPGTSGNTDTQYF | TGCAGTGCTCACACCCCCGGGACTAGCGGTAACACAGATACGCAGTATTTT
TRBJ2-3 | NA | NA | TRBV12-3/TRBV12-4 | CISSFGGHDQDTQYF | TGTATCAGCAGTTTCGGGGGTCACGACCAAGATACGCAGTATTTT
TRBJ1-5 | NA | NA | TRBV30 | CAWGRGGAGNQPQHF | TGTGCCTGGGGGCGAGGGGGAGCTGGCAATCAGCCCCAGCATTTT
TRBJ2-7 | NA | NA | TRBV11-1 | CVSSLPGAREQYF | TGTGTCAGCAGCTTGCCGGGGGCGCGGGAGCAGTACTTC
TRBJ2-3 | NA | NA | TRBV6-6 | CASRTTPQAQYF | TGTGCCAGTAGGACGACTCCCCAGGCGCAGTATTTT
TRBJ2-1 | TRBD1 | NA | TRBV11-1 | CASSPRRDRGRYDQFF | TGTGCCAGCAGCCCGAGACGGGACAGGGGCCGATATGATCAGTTCTTC
TRBJ2-2 | NA | once | TRBV12-3/TRBV12-4 | CASNLWTGATNTGELCF | TGTGCCAGCAATTTATGGACGGGAGCAACGAACACCGGGGAGCTGTGTTTT
TRBJ1-1 | NA | NA | TRBV6-5 | CASSYSHFGQGNPEAFF | TGTGCCAGCAGTTACTCGCATTTTGGGCAGGGGAATCCTGAAGCTTTCTTT